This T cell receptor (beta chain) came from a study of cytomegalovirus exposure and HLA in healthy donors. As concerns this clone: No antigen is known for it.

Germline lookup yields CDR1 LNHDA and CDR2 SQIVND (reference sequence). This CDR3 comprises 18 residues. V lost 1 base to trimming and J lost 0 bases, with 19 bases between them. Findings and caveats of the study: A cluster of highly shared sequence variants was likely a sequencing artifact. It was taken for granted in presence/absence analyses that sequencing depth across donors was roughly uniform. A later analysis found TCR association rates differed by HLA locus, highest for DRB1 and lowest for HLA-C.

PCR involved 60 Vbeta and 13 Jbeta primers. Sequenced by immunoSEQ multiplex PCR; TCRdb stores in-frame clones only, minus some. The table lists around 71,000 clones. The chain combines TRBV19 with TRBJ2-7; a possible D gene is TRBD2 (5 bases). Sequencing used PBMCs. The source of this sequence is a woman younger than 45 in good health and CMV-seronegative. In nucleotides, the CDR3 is TGTGCCAGTAGTATAGGAGTAGCCTCCGGGGTTTCCTCCTACGAGCAGTACTTC. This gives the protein CASSIGVASGVSSYEQYF.